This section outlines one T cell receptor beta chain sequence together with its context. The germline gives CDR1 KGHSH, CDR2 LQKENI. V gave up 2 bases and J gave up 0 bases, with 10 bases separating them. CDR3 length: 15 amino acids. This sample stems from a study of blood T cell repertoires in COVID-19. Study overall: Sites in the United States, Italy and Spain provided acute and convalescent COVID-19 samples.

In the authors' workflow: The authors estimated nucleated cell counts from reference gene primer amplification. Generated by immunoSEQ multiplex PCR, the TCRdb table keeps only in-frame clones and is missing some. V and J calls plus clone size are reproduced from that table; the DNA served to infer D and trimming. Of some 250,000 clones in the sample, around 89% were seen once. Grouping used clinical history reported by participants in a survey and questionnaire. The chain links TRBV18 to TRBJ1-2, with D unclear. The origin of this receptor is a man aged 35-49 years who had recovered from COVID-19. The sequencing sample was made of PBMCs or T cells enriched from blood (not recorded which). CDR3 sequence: CASSPRTGTNYGYTF. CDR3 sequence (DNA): TGTGCCAGCTCACCAAGGACTGGAACTAACTATGGCTACACCTTC.